Given below is one T cell receptor (beta chain) in context. Its antigen is not identified. This sample is part of a study of T cell responses to AZD1222 COVID-19 vaccine. Timing groups of about 4 and about 12 weeks for second doses were pooled. Only in-frame clones appear in the TCRdb table, and some are missing; sequencing was by immunoSEQ multiplex PCR. The data show some 120,000 clones, around 80% seen once. Findings and caveats of the study: CD4 TCRs covered the whole spike, strongest at regions 160-218 and 743-854. Clonal diversity may have been underestimated, and the donors were mostly white British, with more females than males.

The CDR3 consists of 15 residues. Trimming shortened V by 0 bases and J by 5 bases, and 12 bases separated the two germline ends. Germline V gene sequence: CDR1 SGHVS, CDR2 FQNEAQ. The material sequenced was peripheral blood, taken 28 days after the second AZD1222 dose. The chain combines TRBV7-8 with TRBJ2-3, with D perhaps given as TRBD1 or TRBD2 (5 bases each). The TCR was taken from an adult who received the AZD1222 COVID-19 vaccine. The CDR3 coding sequence is TGTGCCAGCAGCTTAGCGGGGGAGATTCAAGATACGCAGTATTTT. Translating it yields CASSLAGEIQDTQYF.